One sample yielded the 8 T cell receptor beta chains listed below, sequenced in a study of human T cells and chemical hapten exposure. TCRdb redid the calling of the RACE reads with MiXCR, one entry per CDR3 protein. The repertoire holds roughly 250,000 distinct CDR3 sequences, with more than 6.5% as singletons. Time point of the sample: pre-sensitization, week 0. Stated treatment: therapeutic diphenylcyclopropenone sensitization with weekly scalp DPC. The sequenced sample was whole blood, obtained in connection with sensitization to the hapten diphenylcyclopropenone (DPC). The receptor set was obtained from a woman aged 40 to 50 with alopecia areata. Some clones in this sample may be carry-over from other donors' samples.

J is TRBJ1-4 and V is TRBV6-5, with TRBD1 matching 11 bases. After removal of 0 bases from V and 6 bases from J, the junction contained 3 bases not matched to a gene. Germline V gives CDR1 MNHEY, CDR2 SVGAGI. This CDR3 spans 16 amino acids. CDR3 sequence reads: CASSYSGTGGYEKLFF. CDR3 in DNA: TGTGCCAGCAGTTACTCCGGGACAGGGGGTTATGAAAAACTGTTTTTT.

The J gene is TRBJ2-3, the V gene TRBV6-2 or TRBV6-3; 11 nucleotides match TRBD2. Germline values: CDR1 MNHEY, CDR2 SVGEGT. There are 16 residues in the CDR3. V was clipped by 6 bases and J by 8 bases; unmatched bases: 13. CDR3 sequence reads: CASSTGTSGPRGTQYF. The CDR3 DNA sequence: TGTGCCAGCAGCACCGGGACTAGCGGTCCCAGGGGTACGCAGTATTTT.

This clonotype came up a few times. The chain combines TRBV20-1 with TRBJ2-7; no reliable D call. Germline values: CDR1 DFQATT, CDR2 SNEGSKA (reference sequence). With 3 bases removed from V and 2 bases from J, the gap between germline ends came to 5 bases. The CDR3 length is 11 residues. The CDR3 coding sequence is TGCAGTGCTAGCTCCACCTACGAGCAGTACTTC. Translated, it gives CSASSTYEQYF.

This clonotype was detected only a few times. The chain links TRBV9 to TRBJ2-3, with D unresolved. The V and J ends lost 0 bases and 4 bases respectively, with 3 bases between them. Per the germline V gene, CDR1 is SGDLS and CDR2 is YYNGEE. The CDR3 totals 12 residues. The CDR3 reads CASSVGPDTQYF. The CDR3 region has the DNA TGTGCCAGCAGCGTAGGACCAGATACGCAGTATTTT. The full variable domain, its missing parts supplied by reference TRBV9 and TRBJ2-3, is DSGVTQTPKHLITATGQRVTLRCSPRSGDLSVYWYQQSLDQGLQFLIQYYNGEERAKGNILERFSAQQFPDLHSELNLSSLELGDSALYFCASSVGPDTQYFGPGTRLTVL.

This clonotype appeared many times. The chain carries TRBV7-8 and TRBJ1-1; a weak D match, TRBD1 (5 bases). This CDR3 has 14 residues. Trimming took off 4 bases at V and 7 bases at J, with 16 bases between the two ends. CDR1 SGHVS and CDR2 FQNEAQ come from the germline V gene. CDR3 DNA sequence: TGTGCCAGCAGCTCTATACGCTCTAGGGGTGAAGCTTTCTTT. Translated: CASSSIRSRGEAFF.

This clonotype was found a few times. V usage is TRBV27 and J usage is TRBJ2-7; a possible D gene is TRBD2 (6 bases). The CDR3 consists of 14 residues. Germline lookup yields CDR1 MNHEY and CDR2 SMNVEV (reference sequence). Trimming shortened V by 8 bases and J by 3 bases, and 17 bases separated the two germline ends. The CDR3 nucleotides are TGTGCCAGCGGATTCGGGGGTCCGGACTACGAGCAGTACTTC. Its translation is CASGFGGPDYEQYF.

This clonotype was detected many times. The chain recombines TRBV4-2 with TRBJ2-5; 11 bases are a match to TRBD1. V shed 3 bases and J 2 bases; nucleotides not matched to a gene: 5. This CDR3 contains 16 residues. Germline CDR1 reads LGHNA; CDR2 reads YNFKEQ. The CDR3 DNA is TGTGCCAGCAGCCAGGGGGACAGGGGGATACAAGAGACCCAGTACTTC. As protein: CASSQGDRGIQETQYF.

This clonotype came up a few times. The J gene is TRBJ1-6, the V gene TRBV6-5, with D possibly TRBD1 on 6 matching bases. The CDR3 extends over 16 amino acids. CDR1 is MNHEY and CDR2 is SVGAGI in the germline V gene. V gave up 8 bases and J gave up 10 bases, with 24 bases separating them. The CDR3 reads CASATGGPSLGSPLHF. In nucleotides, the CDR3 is TGTGCCAGCGCCACGGGGGGGCCTTCCTTAGGCTCACCCCTCCACTTT.